Each of the 14 T cell receptor beta chains below was sequenced from the same sample in a study of T cell responses to AZD1222 COVID-19 vaccine (dated by TCRdb to 2020 to 2023). The time point label, read with the paper, signifies: baseline before first vaccination. The method was the immunoSEQ multiplex PCR assay. TCRdb stores this immuneACCESS table with in-frame sequences only. Part of the clones is absent; in the studies checked, under half of the shortfall reflects unresolved V genes, and no reason is known for the rest. The sample table contains about 130,000 clones; only one count was recorded for roughly nine tenths of them. Around 5.9% of the sample belongs to the ten largest clones. Specimen: peripheral blood, collected on day 0 of AZD1222 vaccination. These receptors came from an adult in good health.

V and J are TRBV5-4 and TRBJ2-2; TRBD2 agrees at 7 bases. V gave up 9 bases and J gave up 4 bases; unmatched junction bases: 9. The CDR3 totals 14 residues. Germline CDR1 SGHNT, CDR2 YYREEE (reference sequence). The CDR3 DNA reads TGTGCCACCACAGTGGGGGGGGGCACCGGGGAGCTGTTTTTT. Protein: CATTVGGGTGELFF.

V gene TRBV30 combines with J gene TRBJ1-6; D gene unclear. Germline loops: CDR1 GTSNPN, CDR2 SVGIG (reference sequence). The CDR3 extends over 12 amino acids. V was pared by 5 bases and J by 6 bases, with 8 bases between. Written as DNA, the CDR3 is TGTGCCTGGTCCGAAACTAATTCACCCCTCCACTTT. It specifies CAWSETNSPLHF.

The CDR3, as DNA: TGCGCCAGCAGCCACATAACAGGGCTAACCGGGGAGCTGTTTTTT. Translation gives CASSHITGLTGELFF. The V gene is TRBV4-3, the J gene TRBJ2-2, with a tentative D call TRBD1 (6 bases). This CDR3 comprises 15 residues. Looked up from germline, CDR1 is LGHNA and CDR2 is YSLEER. Trimming took off 3 bases at V and 5 bases at J, with 13 bases between the two ends.

This clone was counted between two and nine times. The chain joins TRBV30 to TRBJ1-4; the D gene is possibly TRBD1 (6 bases). Trimming pared 7 bases from V and 8 bases from J, leaving 20 bases between. Germline V gene sequence: CDR1 GTSNPN, CDR2 SVGIG (reference sequence). This CDR3 has 14 residues. The DNA of the CDR3 is TGTGCCTACAACTCGGGGGGCATTCGAGAAAAACTGTTTTTT. Translated, it gives CAYNSGGIREKLFF.

The chain recombines TRBV10-2 with TRBJ1-2; D call uncertain. Trimming pared 6 bases from V and 6 bases from J, leaving 8 bases between. Germline assignment: CDR1 WSHSY and CDR2 SAAADI. This CDR3 comprises 11 residues. CDR3: CASRGADGYTF. DNA of the CDR3: TGCGCCAGCAGGGGCGCGGATGGCTACACCTTC.

The chain combines TRBV7-9 with TRBJ1-1; no firm D call. This CDR3 is 15 amino acids long. CDR1 and CDR2 from the germline V gene are SEHNR and FQNEAQ (reference sequence). V was trimmed by 6 bases and J by 11 bases, leaving 25 bases between them. The CDR3: CASSFKGGGVKRAFF. In DNA, the CDR3 is TGTGCCAGCAGTTTTAAGGGCGGAGGAGTAAAGCGGGCTTTCTTT.

The chain combines TRBV5-4 with TRBJ1-2; 7 nucleotides agree with TRBD1. CDR3 length equals 15 residues. Germline values: CDR1 SGHNT, CDR2 YYREEE (reference sequence). J was trimmed by 6 bases and V by 3 bases; bases with no gene match: 11. In nucleotides, the CDR3 is TGTGCCAGCAGCTCTGGACTGGACAGGAAGGATGGCTACACCTTC. Its translation: CASSSGLDRKDGYTF.

This chain connects TRBV11-1 to TRBJ1-6; TRBD1 matches at 7 bases. The CDR3 has 15 amino acids. V lost 4 bases, J lost 7 bases, and 7 bases stayed unmatched. Germline CDR1 reads SGHAT; CDR2 reads FQDESV (reference sequence). CDR3 bases: TGTGCCAGCAGCTCCCGGGGAGGGGGCAATTCACCCCTCCACTTT. It yields the protein CASSSRGGGNSPLHF.

The J gene is TRBJ1-5, the V gene TRBV4-1; 11 positions agree with TRBD1. The CDR3 spans 15 residues. Trimming cost V 4 bases and J 7 bases; bases outside gene matches: 6. CDR1 and CDR2 from the germline V gene are MGHRA and YSYEKL. The CDR3 nucleotides read TGCGCCAGCAGCCGAGGGACAGGGGGAGGGCAGCCCCAGCATTTT. The encoded protein is CASSRGTGGGQPQHF.

The gene calls are TRBV28 and TRBJ1-6; no firm D call. This CDR3 has 12 residues. Germline V CDR1 and CDR2: MDHEN, SYDVKM. Trimming took off 7 bases at V and 7 bases at J, with 8 bases between the two ends. CDR3 sequence: CASTGVNSPLHF. The CDR3 region has the DNA TGTGCCAGCACCGGGGTCAATTCACCCCTCCACTTT.

DNA for the CDR3: TGTGCCAGCAGTGAGGAGGTTAGCAATCAGCCCCAGCATTTT. This gives the protein CASSEEVSNQPQHF. This chain links TRBV2 with TRBJ1-5; D remains unclear. Germline V gene sequence: CDR1 SNHLY, CDR2 FYNNEI. The CDR3 totals 14 residues. Between the trimmed V and J ends, which lost 3 bases and 0 bases, there was a span of 6 bases.

This clone was counted a few times. This rearrangement joins TRBV12-3 or TRBV12-4 to TRBJ1-5; no clear D gene. V lost 6 bases, J lost 10 bases, and 10 bases lay in between. The CDR3 loop spans 11 amino acids. This CDR3 is CASSLKGPQHF. CDR3 in DNA: TGTGCCAGCAGCCTCAAGGGCCCCCAGCATTTT.

This clone was seen just once. J is TRBJ2-5 and V is TRBV18; no clear D. V was cut by 2 bases and J by 2 bases, with 12 bases left in between. The CDR3 is 15 residues long. CDR1 and CDR2 from the germline V gene are KGHSH and LQKENI. The CDR3 loop is CASSPLERHQETQYF. The CDR3 nucleotides are TGTGCCAGCTCACCATTGGAGCGTCATCAAGAGACCCAGTACTTC.

V usage is TRBV18 and J usage is TRBJ2-1; 7 bases match TRBD1. Losses at the gene ends were 4 bases for V and 9 bases for J; bases not matched to a gene: 3. Looked up from germline, CDR1 is KGHSH and CDR2 is LQKENI. The CDR3 is 12 residues long. DNA for the CDR3: TGTGCCAGCTCACTGACAGGGAGTGAGCAGTTCTTC. Translating it yields CASSLTGSEQFF.